This T cell receptor beta chain derives from a study of CD8 T cells in Susac syndrome. About the research overall: Patients with Susac syndrome were therapy-naive, treated with corticosteroids, or treated with intravenous immunoglobulin alone when blood was collected.

All included Susac syndrome patients satisfied recently defined diagnostic criteria for definite or probable disease. RNA totalling about 0.45 to 1 ug underwent reverse transcription with random hexamers. A single record per CDR3 protein comes from TCRdb applying MiXCR to the immunoSEQ multiplex PCR reads. Among about 120,000 distinct CDR3 sequences listed, about 95% were seen once. The sample was CD8+ T cells from PBMCs. The receptor's source is a human donor with Susac syndrome.

CDR3 in amino acids: CASSQGSSLYGYTF. DNA of the CDR3: TGTGCCAGCAGCCAAGGATCCAGTCTCTATGGCTACACCTTC. V and J are TRBV3-1 and TRBJ1-2; D is unclear. Between the trimmed V and J ends, which lost 1 base and 4 bases, there was a span of 10 bases. The CDR3 has 14 residues. The germline CDR1 and CDR2 sequences are LGHDT and YNNKEL (reference sequence).